Reported below is one TCR beta chain. The clone's antigen remains unknown. Base-call qualities are not available, and no considerably larger clone is one nucleotide away. The sample originates from a study of cytomegalovirus exposure and HLA in healthy donors (dated by TCRdb to 2016 to 2017). Background on the whole study: An earlier analysis of some 620 of the donors reported 250 to 300 Gb of sequence data and about 120 million unique TCR beta sequences obtained from about 170 million T cells. About 300 gigabases of sequencing data and roughly 81 million unique TCR sequences made up an early release that covered approximately 620 HLA-typed donors. Of the 350 to 450 genotyped donors, around 81% fell in the genetic ancestry cluster associated with self-reported Caucasian donors. The study was designed to test whether signatures of past pathogen exposure could be identified by cataloging public T cell receptors. The T cell repertoires of 700 or so subjects were profiled by immunosequencing and related to cytomegalovirus serostatus. Along with the approximately 650-subject first cohort, a separate validation cohort of around 120 different subjects was used. To predict cytomegalovirus infection status, the study combined high-throughput TCR immunosequencing, statistical association of individual TCRs with disease status, and machine learning. To study patterns of TCR occurrence, a later analysis re-analyzed previously published TCR beta repertoires from 550 to 800 donors and added high-resolution HLA genotyping. Rather than drawing on any new phenotypic data, the later analysis identified candidate immune exposures from TCR beta sequences and the way those sequences occurred across donors. In an earlier analysis of roughly 580 of the donors, high-throughput TCR beta sequencing was used to judge whether each TCR beta V gene segment behaved as functional or pseudogenic. Donor age, sex, ethnicity and CMV serostatus were compiled together with the repertoire data. A later genetic analysis used genome-wide SNP genotypes for about 60% of the roughly 670 donors, treating that subset as a discovery cohort. Every repertoire in the discovery cohort had been generated on one and the same sequencing platform. Class I and class II HLA loci were covered by the typing at four-digit resolution. Typing coverage varied by locus: roughly 629-640 donors for A, B, C, DRB1 and DQB1; about 520 for DQA1; 600 to 610 for DPA1; around 490 for DPB1. A handful of DR-DQ haplotypes were handled as single units for association and clustering because linkage in the cohort was strong. Across about 380 genotyped donors of the cohort, an average of about 240,000 unique TCR beta nucleotide sequences per donor were sequenced, and roughly a sixth of those sequences were non-productive.

The paper as a whole reports these results and caveats: According to a later genetic analysis, donors in an Asian-associated ancestry cluster had fewer N-insertions in productive TCRs than the approximately 670-donor mean. In a later analysis, several top co-occurrence clusters were reported to appear linked to parvovirus B19, influenza, CMV and Epstein-Barr virus. A later analysis associated about 18,000 TCR beta sequences with specific HLA alleles at a false discovery rate of 0.05. According to a later analysis, most CMV-associated TCR beta chains appeared to be HLA-restricted, and the HLA associations seemed to be driven largely by CMV exposure. The classifier was reported to diagnose cytomegalovirus status with high specificity and sensitivity in both the original and validation cohorts. Because the 87-base-pair reads could not distinguish some IMGT-functional V segments, including TRBV6-2 and TRBV6-3, those segments were excluded. The study listed 170 or so TCR beta chains as associated with cytomegalovirus. An earlier analysis of approximately 590 of the donors showed that most TCR beta V segments appeared in productive rearrangements either about 87% or about 30% of the time, which broadly matched IMGT annotations. V-gene and J-gene trimming of TCR beta chains was associated with a missense DCLRE1C variant in a later genetic analysis, and the association was replicated in an independent cohort. Linkage disequilibrium might explain the correlated functional status among segregating V segments, but an unknown experimental factor could not be excluded. In a later analysis, HLA-associated TCR beta chains were found to be more clonally expanded and to have lower generation probabilities than equally common non-associated chains. The cohort was sequenced for TCR beta chains only, and without alpha or paired-chain data the features that could be detected were limited. Across donors, most TCR sequences were observed very rarely, whereas some public TCRs were present in many individuals. A group of highly shared sequence variants was considered likely to be a technical artifact of the sequencing pipeline. According to a later analysis, TCR association rates differed among HLA loci, with DRB1 alleles showing the most associated TCRs and HLA-C alleles showing the fewest. According to the authors, the approach could potentially be generalized to other disease states and immunological phenotypes. In vitro tests confirmed that a few of the cytomegalovirus-associated TCR beta chains recognize cytomegalovirus antigens. A further reported finding was that TCR beta sequences accurately predicted the HLA-A and HLA-B alleles for most subjects in the first cohort. Sequencing depth was assumed to be roughly uniform across donors in the presence/absence analyses, though that assumption may not hold. Because some donors lacked HLA typing at each locus, the association tests relied only on the typed subset. Because counts were too low, 15 to 20 rarely observed V segments, including chromosome 9 orphons, were excluded from the earlier analysis of some 590 of the donors. Immune exposure information for the cohort was limited to CMV serostatus. Strong co-occurrence of HLA alleles, especially DR and DQ, made assigning TCR associations to individual alleles difficult.

The cohort was made up of about 670 healthy bone marrow donors. All cohort members were sampled while nominally healthy, although unrecorded immune exposures were likely present. The donor was CMV seropositive and belonged to the group of 250 to 300 seropositive cohort members. A peripheral blood sample was provided by each donor, and peripheral blood mononuclear cells were used for TCR beta sequencing. Genomic DNA extraction from the blood cell samples was performed with the Qiagen DNeasy Blood Extraction Kit. From a lookup of the germline V gene, CDR1 and CDR2 are SGHNT and YENEEA. From its cysteine to its phenylalanine, the CDR3 spans 14 amino acids. Just the 42-base CDR3 DNA is kept, in frame starting at base 1. The V and J ends are trimmed by 1 base and 5 bases, leaving 9 bases between them. The library was made by the immunoSEQ multiplex PCR assay. The multiplex PCR relied on a mix of 60 forward primers for TCR Vbeta segments and 13 reverse primers for TCR Jbeta segments. The CDR3 region of rearranged TCR beta genes was amplified from genomic DNA by a multiplex PCR assay. On the Illumina HiSeq System, the amplified TCR beta libraries were sequenced as 87-base-pair reads. Per the original workflow: A later analysis tallied about 77 million unique TCR beta chains across the 600 to 700 repertoires, and some 10 million of those chains were shared by two or more donors. A nearest-neighbor algorithm error-corrected the raw reads and collapsed the reads into unique sequences, merging closely related sequences to remove PCR and sequencing errors. To assign V, D and J gene segments, CDR3 sequences were aligned to IMGT reference sequences. For a sequence to be retained, a match of at least six nucleotides was required to both a V gene segment and a J gene segment. Rearrangements were called productive when the CDR3 lacked stop codons and stayed in frame with V and J; all others were non-productive. CDR3 was defined according to IMGT convention as the region running from the second conserved V-encoded cysteine to the conserved J-encoded phenylalanine. The earlier analysis of 587 of the donors excluded sequences that lacked an unambiguous match to a single V gene segment. An earlier analysis of 587 of the donors classified V segments as functional when productive rearrangements were above 56.7% and as segregating when the standard deviation between donors was above 5%. A statistical classification framework was developed to diagnose cytomegalovirus status using the catalog of TCR beta chain sequences. V and J gene assignment, in a later analysis, came from comparing TCR nucleotide sequences with IMGT/GENE-DB human TR gene sequences. A later analysis assigned CDR3 sequences and most-parsimonious VDJ recombination scenarios with the TCRdist pipeline. In a later analysis, every TCR beta chain was defined by the combination of its CDR3 amino acid sequence and its V-gene family, and reads without a unique V-gene family were dropped. To address suspected cross-contamination and a sequencing artifact, a later analysis removed a few hundred highly shared, low-generation-probability nucleotide sequences. In a later analysis, a clonal expansion index was calculated for each public chain from normalized within-repertoire ranks of inferred template counts. In a later analysis, generation probabilities were computed using a VDJ recombination model fitted to out-of-frame rearrangements, and the results were checked against IGoR. Hypergeometric tests were used in a later analysis to score TCR-TCR, TCR-HLA and TCR-CMV co-occurrence, with a repertoire-size bias correction applied to the TCR pairs. In a later analysis, false discovery rates were estimated by permuting HLA or CMV assignments 20 times. A later analysis grouped co-occurring TCRs with DBSCAN, adding TCRdist sequence similarity when clustering within HLA-allele-positive subsets. Repertoires with fewer than 30,000 or more than 120,000 public chains, plus five repertoires with anomalous nucleotide sharing, were excluded from co-occurrence clustering. TCRdb holds this immuneACCESS table with in-frame rearrangements only. Some clones are missing; in checked studies, unresolved V genes explain under half, and the rest has no known cause. V, J and clone size reflect that table, while D and trimming were determined from the DNA. A total of roughly 120,000 clones appear in this sample, approximately 70% of them only once. Approximately 8.6% of the sample is in the top ten clones.

The chain uses TRBV11-3 and TRBJ2-1; 6 matching bases give a weak D call of TRBD1. The TCR comes from a man aged 25-45 years in good health and CMV-seropositive. The material sequenced was PBMCs. CDR3 reads: CASSLGQGNNEQFF. The DNA reads as follows: TGTGCCAGCAGCTTAGGCCAGGGGAACAATGAGCAGTTCTTC.